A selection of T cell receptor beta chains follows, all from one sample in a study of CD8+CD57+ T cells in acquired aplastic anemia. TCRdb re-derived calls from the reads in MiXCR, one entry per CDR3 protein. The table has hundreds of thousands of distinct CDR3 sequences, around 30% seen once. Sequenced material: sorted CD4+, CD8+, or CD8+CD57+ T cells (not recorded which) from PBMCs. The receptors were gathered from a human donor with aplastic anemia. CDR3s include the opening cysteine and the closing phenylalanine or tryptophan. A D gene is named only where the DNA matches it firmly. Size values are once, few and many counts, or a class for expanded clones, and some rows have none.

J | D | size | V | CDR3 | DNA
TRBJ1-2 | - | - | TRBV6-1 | CASSVGHLGDYGYTF | TGTGCCAGCAGTGTTGGGCATCTCGGCGATTATGGCTACACCTTC
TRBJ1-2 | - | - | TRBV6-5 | CASSYSGELYGYTF | TGTGCCAGCAGTTACTCCGGGGAGCTCTATGGCTACACCTTC
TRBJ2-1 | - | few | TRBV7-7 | CASSLETTGTEQFF | TGTGCTAGCAGCTTAGAAACCACCGGGACTGAGCAGTTCTTC
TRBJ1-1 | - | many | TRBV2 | CASSERAARWTEAFF | TGTGCCAGCAGTGAAAGGGCAGCTCGTTGGACTGAAGCTTTCTTT
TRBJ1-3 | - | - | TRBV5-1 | CASRRHTEDSGNTIYF | TGCGCCAGCAGGCGACATACAGAGGACTCTGGAAACACCATATATTTT
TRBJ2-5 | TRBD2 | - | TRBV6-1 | CASRTSGSGETQYF | TGTGCCAGCCGGACTAGCGGGAGTGGGGAGACCCAGTACTTC
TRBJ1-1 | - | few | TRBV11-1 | CASSLGDSKLLMNTEAFF | TGTGCCAGCAGCTTAGGTGACAGCAAATTACTCATGAACACTGAAGCTTTCTTT
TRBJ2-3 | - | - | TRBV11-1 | CASSSLDLRATDTQYF | TGTGCCAGCAGCTCTCTAGATTTGCGGGCCACAGATACGCAGTATTTT
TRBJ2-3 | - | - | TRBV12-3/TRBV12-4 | CASSLAGRGSADTQYF | TGTGCCAGCAGTTTAGCCGGCAGGGGCAGCGCAGATACGCAGTATTTT
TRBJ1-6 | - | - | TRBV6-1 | CASTGGSYNSPLHF | TGTGCCAGCACGGGTGGTTCCTATAATTCACCCCTCCACTTT
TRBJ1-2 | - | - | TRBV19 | CASSIGGRGYGYTF | TGTGCCAGTAGTATCGGGGGCCGAGGATATGGCTACACCTTC
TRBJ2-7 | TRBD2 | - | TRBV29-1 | CSVGTSGSREQYF | TGCAGCGTTGGGACTAGCGGGAGCCGAGAGCAGTACTTC
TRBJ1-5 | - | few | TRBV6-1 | CASTFGRLNQPQHF | TGTGCCAGCACCTTCGGTAGACTCAATCAGCCCCAGCATTTT
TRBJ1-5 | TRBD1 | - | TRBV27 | CASRGTVNQPQHF | TGTGCCAGCAGGGGGACAGTTAATCAGCCCCAGCATTTT
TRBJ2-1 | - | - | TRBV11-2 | CASSLSGNSGSYNEQFF | TGTGCCAGCAGCTTATCAGGGAATAGTGGCTCCTACAATGAGCAGTTCTTC
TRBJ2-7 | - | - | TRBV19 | CASSIREGYEQYF | TGTGCCAGTAGTATCCGTGAGGGCTACGAGCAGTACTTC
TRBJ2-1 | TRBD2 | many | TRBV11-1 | CASSLPTSGNYNEQFF | TGTGCCAGCAGCCTCCCGACTAGCGGGAACTACAATGAGCAGTTCTTC
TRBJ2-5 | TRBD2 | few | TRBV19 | CASSDLIAGLEETQYF | TGTGCCAGCAGTGATTTGATAGCGGGACTGGAGGAGACCCAGTACTTC
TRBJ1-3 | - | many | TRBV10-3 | CATRDFEIGDTIYF | TGTGCCACAAGGGACTTCGAGATAGGAGACACCATATATTTT
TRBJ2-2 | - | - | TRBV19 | CASSIDRFQEGDTGELFF | TGTGCCAGTAGTATAGATAGGTTCCAAGAGGGGGACACCGGGGAGCTGTTTTTT
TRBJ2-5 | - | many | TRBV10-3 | CAIRDMETQYF | TGTGCCATCAGGGACATGGAGACCCAGTACTTC
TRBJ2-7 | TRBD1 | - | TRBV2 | CATGQVSYEQYF | TGTGCAACCGGACAGGTTAGCTACGAGCAGTACTTC
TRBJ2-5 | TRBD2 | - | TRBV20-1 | CSAGPPRAGGRETQYF | TGCAGTGCTGGCCCCCCCCGAGCGGGGGGGCGCGAGACCCAGTACTTC